Below are 10 T cell receptor beta chains sequenced from a single sample in a study of memory CD4+ T cells and cytomegalovirus serostatus (dated by TCRdb to the late 2010s). The library was obtained by the immunoSEQ multiplex PCR assay. TCRdb's version of the immuneACCESS table is confined to in-frame rearrangements and falls short of the full clone set. An unresolved V gene accounts for under half of the shortfall where checked; the remainder is of unknown origin. The sample table lists approximately 88,000 clones, roughly 80% of them with a count of one. The leading ten clones occupy 3.6% of the sample. A FACSAria II was used to sort memory CD4+ T cells, defined as single viable CD3+CD4+CD8-CD45RO+ cells. Sequences were obtained from memory CD4+ T cells from blood. These receptors originate from an adult in good health and CMV-seropositive.

The chain has TRBV5-1 and TRBJ2-1, with 10 bases matching TRBD2. The V and J ends lost 4 bases and 3 bases, in that order; junction bases with no gene match: 4. CDR1 is SGHRS and CDR2 is YFSETQ in the germline V gene. This CDR3 comprises 15 residues. Written as DNA, the CDR3 is TGCGCCAGCAGCGTCCTAGCGGGGGACTACAATGAGCAGTTCTTC. This translates into CASSVLAGDYNEQFF. Together with reference TRBV5-1 and TRBJ2-1, the CDR3 gives the full variable domain: KAGVTQTPRYLIKTRGQQVTLSCSPISGHRSVSWYQQTPGQGLQFLFEYFSETQRNKGNFPGRFSGRQFSNSRSEMNVSTLELGDSALYLCASSVLAGDYNEQFFGPGTRLTVL.

The V call is TRBV5-1, the J call TRBJ2-7; no clear D. V lost 2 bases to trimming and J lost 3 bases, with 18 bases between them. The CDR3 runs to 16 residues. Germline CDR1 SGHRS, CDR2 YFSETQ. This chain's CDR3 is CASSFDPSVSGYEQYF. The CDR3 region has the DNA TGCGCCAGCAGCTTTGACCCTTCTGTGTCGGGCTACGAGCAGTACTTC.

The chain employs TRBV28 and TRBJ1-1; tentatively, D is TRBD1 (6 bases). Germline CDR1 MDHEN, CDR2 SYDVKM. With 3 bases removed from V and 5 bases from J, the gap between germline ends came to 10 bases. This CDR3 contains 13 residues. CDR3 sequence reads: CASSLGALTEAFF. The CDR3 coding sequence is TGTGCCAGCAGTTTGGGGGCGTTAACTGAAGCTTTCTTT.

The chain combines TRBV5-1 with TRBJ2-3; no firm D call. There are 14 residues in the CDR3. CDR1 is SGHRS, CDR2 YFSETQ, per germline. Between the trimmed V and J ends, which lost 0 bases and 5 bases, there was a span of 10 bases. CDR3 loop: CASSLAGSKDTQYF. CDR3 DNA: TGCGCCAGCAGCTTGGCCGGATCGAAAGATACGCAGTATTTT.

The V and J genes are TRBV19 and TRBJ2-1; D may be TRBD2 (6 bases). CDR1 is LNHDA, CDR2 SQIVND, per germline (reference sequence). The CDR3 has 16 amino acids. V lost 2 bases and J lost 0, with 11 bases in between. The CDR3 region has the DNA TGTGCCAGTAGTATATTGGGGGGAGGCTCCTACAATGAGCAGTTCTTC. Translated, it gives CASSILGGGSYNEQFF.

V and J are TRBV9 and TRBJ2-1, with TRBD2 matching over 7 bases. Germline CDR1 reads SGDLS; CDR2 reads YYNGEE. The V and J ends lost 1 base and 4 bases, in that order; junction bases with no gene match: 8. CDR3 length equals 16 residues. The CDR3 spells CASSVRGGGIYNEQFF. DNA for the CDR3: TGTGCCAGCAGCGTACGCGGGGGAGGGATTTACAATGAGCAGTTCTTC.

The V and J genes are TRBV5-1 and TRBJ1-2; the match to TRBD1 covers 9 bases. Trimming cost V 5 bases and J 6 bases; bases outside gene matches: 5. The CDR3 loop spans 13 amino acids. Germline assignment: CDR1 SGHRS and CDR2 YFSETQ. CDR3 protein: CASRQGADDGYTF. The DNA of the CDR3 is TGCGCCAGCAGACAGGGGGCAGACGATGGCTACACCTTC.

The rearrangement uses TRBV18 and TRBJ1-5; a weak D match, TRBD1 (5 bases). The ends were cut back, 5 bases at V and 5 bases at J, with 10 bases in the middle. This CDR3 spans 13 amino acids. The germline CDR1 and CDR2 sequences are KGHSH and LQKENI. In nucleotides, the CDR3 is TGTGCCAGCTCAGGGGGGAATGATCAGCCCCAGCATTTT. Translating it yields CASSGGNDQPQHF.

The V gene is TRBV7-3, the J gene TRBJ2-2; the D is unclear. CDR1 and CDR2 from the germline V gene are SGHTA and FQGTGA. This CDR3 region has 13 residues. V was pared by 2 bases and J by 6 bases, with 7 bases between. As DNA, the CDR3 is TGTGCCAGCAGCTTAGGGGTCTCCGGGGAGCTGTTTTTT. This translates into CASSLGVSGELFF. The entire variable domain, with the rest obtained from reference TRBV7-3 and TRBJ2-2, is as follows: GAGVSQTPSNKVTEKGKYVELRCDPISGHTALYWYRQSLGQGPEFLIYFQGTGAADDSGLPNDRFFAVRPEGSVSTLKIQRTERGDSAVYLCASSLGVSGELFFGEGSRLTVL.

J is TRBJ2-3 and V is TRBV5-4, with 7 bases identical to TRBD1. Losses at the gene ends were 4 bases for V and 1 base for J; bases not matched to a gene: 9. The V gene's germline CDR1 is SGHNT and CDR2 YYREEE (reference sequence). This CDR3 is 16 amino acids long. As DNA, the CDR3 is TGTGCCAGCAGCGGGAGAGCTACAGGGGGCACAGATACGCAGTATTTT. Protein sequence: CASSGRATGGTDTQYF.